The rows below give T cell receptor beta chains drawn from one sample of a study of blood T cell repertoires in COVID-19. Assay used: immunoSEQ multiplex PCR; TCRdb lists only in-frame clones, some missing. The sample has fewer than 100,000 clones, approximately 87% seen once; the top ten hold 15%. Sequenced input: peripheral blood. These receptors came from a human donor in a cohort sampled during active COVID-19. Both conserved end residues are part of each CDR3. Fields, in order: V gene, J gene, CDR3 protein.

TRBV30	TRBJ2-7	CACHESDRGRFLYEQYF
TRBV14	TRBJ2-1	CASSLSGTSGGNEQFF
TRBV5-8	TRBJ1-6	CASSSLGGPLHF
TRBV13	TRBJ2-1	CASSLTFGMGSEQFF
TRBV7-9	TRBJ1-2	CASSLDGTGQGNYGYTF
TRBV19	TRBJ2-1	CASSIREPSYNEQFF
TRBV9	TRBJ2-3	CASSPRNFRTDTQYF
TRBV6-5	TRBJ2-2	CASRSRTGRDGELFF
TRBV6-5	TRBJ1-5	CASRTGAPNQPQHF
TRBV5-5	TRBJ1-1	CASSILTGVSNTEAFF
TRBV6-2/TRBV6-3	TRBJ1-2	CASSQTGVYTF
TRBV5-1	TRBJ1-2	CASAEGTNYGYTF
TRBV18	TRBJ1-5	CASSLTGADQPQHF
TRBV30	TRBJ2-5	CAWSYGSAGQETQYF
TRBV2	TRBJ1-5	CASSIGPTGNQPQHF
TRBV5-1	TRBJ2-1	CASSGTGTYNEQFF
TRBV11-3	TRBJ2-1	CASSPGLGSSYNEQFF
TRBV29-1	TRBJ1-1	CSASQGNTEAFF
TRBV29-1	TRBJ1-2	CSVWTGLRGYTF
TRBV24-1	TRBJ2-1	CATSVPVYNEQFF
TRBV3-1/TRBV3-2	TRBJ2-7	CASSLTSGKTYEQYF
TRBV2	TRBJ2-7	CASSEGWDRSFSYEQYF
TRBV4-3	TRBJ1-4	CASSQHRSTNEKLFF
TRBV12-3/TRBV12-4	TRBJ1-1	CASGRESAEAFF
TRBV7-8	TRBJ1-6	CASSPSGQGAYSPLHF
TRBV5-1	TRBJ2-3	CASSPARTSGNTDTQYF
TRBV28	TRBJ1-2	CASSGGQMTYGYTF
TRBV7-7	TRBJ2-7	CASSPGSGGSSYEQYF
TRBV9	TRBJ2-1	CASSVSTGAVDEQFF
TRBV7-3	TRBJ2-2	CASSLRGSGNTGELFF
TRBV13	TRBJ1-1	CASSLGGEAFF
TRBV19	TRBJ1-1	CASAIDRGSTEAFF
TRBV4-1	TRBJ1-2	CASSEVDRVPNYGYTF